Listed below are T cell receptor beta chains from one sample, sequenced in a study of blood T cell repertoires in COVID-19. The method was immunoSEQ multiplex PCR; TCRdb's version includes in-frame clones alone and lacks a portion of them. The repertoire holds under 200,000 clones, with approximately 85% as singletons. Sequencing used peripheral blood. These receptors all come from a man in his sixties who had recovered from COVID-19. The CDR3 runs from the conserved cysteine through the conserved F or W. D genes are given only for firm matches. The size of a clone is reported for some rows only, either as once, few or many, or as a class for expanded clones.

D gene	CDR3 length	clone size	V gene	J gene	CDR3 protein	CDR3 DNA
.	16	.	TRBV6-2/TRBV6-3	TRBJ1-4	CASSGQPNPTNEKLFF	TGTGCCAGCAGTGGACAGCCAAACCCAACTAATGAAAAACTGTTTTTT
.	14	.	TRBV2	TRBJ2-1	CASRVGEANNEQFF	TGTGCCAGCCGGGTCGGCGAGGCGAACAATGAGCAGTTCTTC
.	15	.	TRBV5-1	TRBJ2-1	CASSSTRATYNEQFF	TGCGCCAGCTCTTCTACTAGAGCCACCTACAATGAGCAGTTCTTC
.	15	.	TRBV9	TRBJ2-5	CASSGGYRDQETQYF	TGTGCCAGCAGCGGGGGGTACAGGGACCAAGAGACCCAGTACTTC
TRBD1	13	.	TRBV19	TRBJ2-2	CASMGQGTGELFF	TGTGCCAGTATGGGACAGGGGACCGGGGAGCTGTTTTTT
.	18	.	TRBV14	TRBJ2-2	CASSRRSGRLLGTGELFF	TGTGCCAGCAGCCGGAGGTCGGGTCGCCTTTTAGGGACCGGGGAGCTGTTTTTT
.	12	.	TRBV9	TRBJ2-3	CASSVSADTQYF	TGTGCCAGCAGCGTTAGCGCAGATACGCAGTATTTT
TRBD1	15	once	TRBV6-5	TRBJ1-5	CASSYFLRGDQPQHF	TGTGCCAGCAGTTACTTCCTCAGGGGGGATCAGCCCCAGCATTTT
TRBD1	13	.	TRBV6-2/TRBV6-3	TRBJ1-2	CASSGQVGYGYTF	TGTGCCAGCAGTGGACAGGTCGGCTATGGCTACACCTTC
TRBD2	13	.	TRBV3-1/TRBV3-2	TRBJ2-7	CASSPGTSSEQYF	TGTGCCAGCAGCCCCGGGACTAGCAGCGAGCAGTACTTC
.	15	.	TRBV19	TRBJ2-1	CASSTENQRHNEQFF	TGTGCCAGTAGTACCGAAAACCAGCGGCACAATGAGCAGTTCTTC
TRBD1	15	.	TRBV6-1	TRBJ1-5	CASSEDRAANQPQHF	TGTGCCAGCAGCGAAGACAGGGCGGCAAATCAGCCCCAGCATTTT
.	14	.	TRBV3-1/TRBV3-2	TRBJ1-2	CASSQGHRLYGYTF	TGTGCCAGCAGCCAGGGACATCGCCTTTATGGCTACACCTTC
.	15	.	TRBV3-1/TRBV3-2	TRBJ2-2	CASSQEPRDTGELFF	TGTGCCAGCAGCCAAGAGCCGAGGGACACCGGGGAGCTGTTTTTT
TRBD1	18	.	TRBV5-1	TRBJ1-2	CASSATGGLNLANYGYTF	TGCGCCAGCAGCGCCACAGGGGGCCTGAACCTAGCTAACTATGGCTACACCTTC
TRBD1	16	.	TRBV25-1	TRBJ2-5	CASSYSRDRVRETQYF	TGTGCCAGCAGTTACTCCCGGGACAGGGTCCGGGAGACCCAGTACTTC
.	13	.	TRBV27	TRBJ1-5	CASSPALGQPQHF	TGTGCCAGCAGTCCCGCCCTAGGTCAGCCCCAGCATTTT
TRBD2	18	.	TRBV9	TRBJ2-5	CASSVSTSGGPFQETQYF	TGTGCCAGCAGCGTATCTACTAGCGGGGGGCCATTCCAAGAGACCCAGTACTTC
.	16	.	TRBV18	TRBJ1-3	CASSPSRQTVGNTIYF	TGTGCCAGCTCACCCTCCCGACAAACCGTTGGAAACACCATATATTTT
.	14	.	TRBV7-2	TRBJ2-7	CASSWSLGSYEQYF	TGTGCCAGCAGCTGGTCACTAGGGTCCTACGAGCAGTACTTC
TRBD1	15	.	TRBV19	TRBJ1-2	CASSPGSHIGGGYTF	TGTGCCAGTAGCCCGGGATCCCATATAGGGGGCGGCTACACCTTC
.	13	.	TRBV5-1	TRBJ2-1	CASSLAFDNEQFF	TGCGCCAGCAGCTTGGCTTTCGACAATGAGCAGTTCTTC
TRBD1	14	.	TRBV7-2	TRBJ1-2	CASSFLQGAGGYTF	TGTGCCAGCAGCTTCCTACAGGGGGCTGGGGGCTACACCTTC
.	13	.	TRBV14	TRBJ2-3	CASSQERQTTQYF	TGTGCCAGCAGCCAAGAGCGACAAACAACGCAGTATTTT